This entry lists 14 T cell receptor beta chains sequenced from one sample in a study of T cells after yellow fever vaccination. Using its own MiXCR run on the 5' RACE reads, TCRdb lists one record per CDR3 protein. This sample has fewer than 500,000 distinct CDR3 sequences; about 19% occur once, and the top ten carry about a sixth. Sequencing was performed on PBMCs, taken before the yellow fever booster vaccination. The receptors derive from a man between 18 and 35 years old who received the YFV17D yellow fever vaccine.

The J gene is TRBJ2-1, the V gene TRBV20-1; D is ambiguous. Trimming removed 0 bases at V and 3 bases at J, with 9 bases between. Germline V CDR1 and CDR2: DFQATT, SNEGSKA (reference sequence). The CDR3 is made up of 14 amino acids. The CDR3: CSARDSGRYNEQFF. For the CDR3, the DNA is TGCAGTGCTAGAGATTCTGGGCGCTACAATGAGCAGTTCTTC.

This clonotype counts as medium-sized. The chain carries TRBV7-2 and TRBJ2-1; 11 bases are shared with TRBD2. The V gene's germline CDR1 is SGHTA and CDR2 FQGNSA. The CDR3 extends over 15 amino acids. V shed 6 bases, J shed 7 bases, and the junction held 8 bases outside the gene matches. The CDR3, as DNA: TGTGCCAGCAGTTTCGGACTAGCGGGTGGGAATGAGCAGTTCTTC. Translation gives CASSFGLAGGNEQFF.

This clonotype showed up just a few times. The chain links TRBV5-1 to TRBJ2-2; TRBD2 aligns across 7 bases. The J segment lost 3 bases and the V segment lost 4 bases, leaving 6 bases of the junction unmatched. CDR1 and CDR2 (germline): SGHRS, YFSETQ. The CDR3 sequence is 15 residues long. CDR3 in DNA: TGCGCCAGCAGCCAGAGACTAGCAGACACCGGGGAGCTGTTTTTT. It is translated as CASSQRLADTGELFF. Complete variable domain (other parts from reference TRBV5-1 and TRBJ2-2): KAGVTQTPRYLIKTRGQQVTLSCSPISGHRSVSWYQQTPGQGLQFLFEYFSETQRNKGNFPGRFSGRQFSNSRSEMNVSTLELGDSALYLCASSQRLADTGELFFGEGSRLTVL.

Ten or more counts support this clonotype. The gene calls are TRBV18 and TRBJ2-1; 8 bases are a match to TRBD1. The ends lost 4 bases at V and 7 bases at J; junction bases unmatched: 9. CDR1 and CDR2 from the germline V gene are KGHSH and LQKENI. The CDR3 runs 15 residues. CDR3 sequence: CASSLRETGVNEQFF. CDR3 nucleotide sequence: TGTGCCAGCTCACTGAGGGAGACAGGGGTAAATGAGCAGTTCTTC.

This clonotype has just a few counts. This chain connects TRBV20-1 to TRBJ2-5; D call uncertain. CDR3 length equals 14 residues. Germline V gene sequence: CDR1 DFQATT, CDR2 SNEGSKA (reference sequence). V lost 0 bases and J lost 2, with 10 bases in between. In DNA form, the CDR3 reads TGCAGTGCTAGAGATTTGAGGCGTCAAGAGACCCAGTACTTC. This encodes CSARDLRRQETQYF.

V and J are TRBV29-1 and TRBJ2-3; tentatively, D is TRBD1 or TRBD2 (6 bases each). The CDR3 consists of 15 residues. CDR1 SQVTM and CDR2 ANQGSEA come from the germline V gene. Deletions cut 4 bases from V and 1 base from J, with 15 bases between. The CDR3, as DNA: TGCAGCGTTGGGGCGGAGGGGGGAGGCACAGATACGCAGTATTTT. Translating it yields CSVGAEGGGTDTQYF.

The chain recombines TRBV7-2 with TRBJ2-7; a possible D gene is TRBD2 (6 bases). This CDR3 comprises 13 residues. V shed 5 bases and J shed 3 bases, with 11 bases lying between them. Germline CDR1 SGHTA, CDR2 FQGNSA. CDR3 in amino acids: CASSGGLGYEQYV. CDR3 nucleotide sequence: TGTGCCAGCAGCGGGGGACTGGGCTACGAGCAGTACGTC.

The gene calls are TRBV12-3 or TRBV12-4 and TRBJ2-3; D call uncertain. Trimming cost V 4 bases and J 9 bases, with 14 bases left between them. The CDR3 has 13 amino acids. The CDR3 loop is CASSSTIGDTQYF. The DNA for the CDR3 is TGTGCCAGCAGTTCGACCATTGGTGACACGCAGTATTTT.

This clonotype occurred a few times. The chain recombines TRBV29-1 with TRBJ2-1, with D perhaps given as TRBD1 or TRBD2 (6 bases each). The CDR3 is made up of 14 amino acids. Germline CDR1 reads SQVTM; CDR2 reads ANQGSEA. V lost 7 bases and J 3 bases, leaving 16 bases between the germline ends. CDR3 sequence reads: CSGVRGAGYNEQFF. The CDR3 region has the DNA TGCAGCGGGGTGAGGGGGGCCGGCTACAATGAGCAGTTCTTC.

J is TRBJ2-6 and V is TRBV11-2, with D perhaps TRBD1 (6 bases). Deletions cut 3 bases from V and 3 bases from J, with 9 bases between. Germline values: CDR1 SGHAT, CDR2 FQNNGV. CDR3 length: 15 amino acids. CDR3 region: CASSFRGGGANVLTF. The CDR3 DNA reads as TGTGCCAGCAGCTTCAGGGGCGGTGGGGCCAACGTCCTGACTTTC.

This clonotype was counted only a few times. This chain joins TRBV28 and TRBJ2-7; 8 positions agree with TRBD1. The CDR3 spans 15 residues. Germline V CDR1 and CDR2: MDHEN, SYDVKM. The trim removed 6 bases at V and 0 bases at J, leaving 7 bases unmatched. DNA of the CDR3: TGTGCCAGCAGCAGTGGACAGGGAAGCTCCTACGAGCAGTACGTC. Amino acid sequence: CASSSGQGSSYEQYV.

This clonotype was seen only a few times. This chain joins TRBV28 and TRBJ2-5, with 9 bases matching TRBD2. CDR3 size: 15 residues. J gave up 2 bases and V 4 bases, and 5 bases lay outside the gene matches. Looked up from germline, CDR1 is MDHEN and CDR2 is SYDVKM. The CDR3 protein is CASSSLTSGQETQYF. The CDR3 region has the DNA TGTGCCAGCAGTTCCCTCACTAGCGGGCAAGAGACCCAGTACTTC.

V and J are TRBV7-2 and TRBJ2-7; D tentatively fits TRBD1 or TRBD2 (5 bases each). V was clipped by 0 bases and J by 6 bases, with 12 bases between them. The CDR3 runs 14 residues. Germline V gene data show CDR1 as SGHTA and CDR2 as FQGNSA. DNA for the CDR3: TGTGCCAGCAGCTTAGCAGGAGGCCAGGGCGAGCAGTACGTC. It specifies CASSLAGGQGEQYV.

This clonotype was observed many times. The V call is TRBV10-3, the J call TRBJ2-1; 10 bases fit TRBD2. V lost 10 bases, J lost 9 bases, and 12 bases stayed unmatched. The CDR3 loop spans 14 amino acids. Germline assignment: CDR1 ENHRY and CDR2 SYGVKD. CDR3 protein: CATFRNSGGTEQFF. The CDR3 DNA sequence: TGTGCCACCTTCAGGAATAGCGGGGGGACTGAGCAGTTCTTC.